This T cell receptor beta chain was observed in a study of post-analysis software for immune sequencing data. On this clonotype itself: No antigen is known for it.

Study-level results: Strong co-clustering by F measure was evident for samples that had been prepared in the same batch. Controls had lower frequencies than patients of about five TRBV segments, which included TRBV5-6, TRBV5-1 and TRBV20-1.

Libraries were made from TCR beta cDNA, and they carried unique molecular identifiers. TCRdb re-called the PCR reads with MiXCR, one entry per CDR3 protein. The repertoire has roughly 400,000 distinct CDR3 sequences, approximately 38% of them found once; the top ten carry less than 8%. J was trimmed by 10 bases and V by 7 bases; bases with no gene match: 12. CDR1 SQVTM and CDR2 ANQGSEA come from the germline V gene. This CDR3 has 13 residues. This rearrangement joins TRBV29-1 to TRBJ2-1, with 8 bases fitting TRBD1. Sequenced input: blood. The receptor was derived from a girl under 10 years old with multiple sclerosis. CDR3 bases: TGCAGCGCGGCGAAGACAGGGGCCAACGAGCAGTTCTTC. Its translation is CSAAKTGANEQFF.